Listed below are T cell receptor beta chains from one sample, sequenced in a study of early T cells in non-severe SARS-CoV-2 infection. TCRdb re-derived calls from the 5' RACE reads in MiXCR, one entry per CDR3 protein. The top ten hold 6.5% to 9% of the sample, which has about 83,000 distinct CDR3 sequences, over 9.5% seen once. Source: whole blood, taken at baseline. The receptor source for this set is an adult who was a healthcare worker with PCR-confirmed SARS-CoV-2 infection or an uninfected control (not recorded which). Each CDR3 is given with its conserved first and last residue. D genes are given only for firm matches. The size entry is marked missing in some rows and otherwise reads once, few, many or a size class.

TRBD2,TRBJ2-1,TRBV7-2,few,CASSLVTSGRNEQFF,TGTGCCAGCAGCTTAGTTACTAGCGGGAGGAATGAGCAGTTCTTC
NA,TRBJ1-2,TRBV24-1,many,CATKSGEDNYGYTF,TGTGCCACCAAATCAGGGGAGGATAACTATGGCTACACCTTC
TRBD2,TRBJ2-3,TRBV7-9,NA,CASSLRELAGDTQYF,TGTGCCAGCAGCTTACGGGAACTAGCGGGGGATACGCAGTATTTT
NA,TRBJ2-1,TRBV7-3,few,CASSQTPDEQFF,TGTGCCAGCAGCCAAACCCCCGATGAGCAGTTCTTC
NA,TRBJ2-1,TRBV24-1,NA,CATSVRLGRYNEQFF,TGTGCCACCAGTGTTCGACTAGGGAGATACAATGAGCAGTTCTTC
TRBD1,TRBJ2-7,TRBV20-1,NA,CSARGGTGGLDEQYF,TGCAGTGCTAGAGGAGGGACAGGCGGTTTGGACGAGCAGTACTTC
TRBD1,TRBJ2-1,TRBV6-6,few,CASSEGQGFSDEQFF,TGTGCCAGCAGTGAAGGACAGGGGTTCAGCGATGAGCAGTTCTTC
TRBD2,TRBJ2-1,TRBV20-1,NA,CSASVGAGARNEQFF,TGCAGTGCTAGTGTCGGAGCGGGAGCCCGCAATGAGCAGTTCTTC
TRBD1,TRBJ1-2,TRBV27,many,CASSLKGAHLSDYGYTF,TGTGCCAGCAGTTTAAAGGGGGCGCATCTGTCAGACTATGGCTACACCTTC
TRBD1,TRBJ1-5,TRBV28,few,CASHGTGGNQPQHF,TGTGCCAGCCACGGGACAGGGGGCAATCAGCCCCAGCATTTT
NA,TRBJ2-3,TRBV5-1,few,CASSESSGSVFDTQYF,TGCGCCAGCAGCGAAAGCAGTGGGTCTGTGTTCGATACGCAGTATTTT
NA,TRBJ1-4,TRBV9,many,CASSVGVQSEKLFF,TGTGCCAGCAGCGTGGGGGTGCAATCCGAAAAACTGTTTTTT
NA,TRBJ1-5,TRBV28,many,CASSLGGSRGNQPQHF,TGTGCCAGCAGTTTAGGGGGTAGTCGTGGCAATCAGCCCCAGCATTTT